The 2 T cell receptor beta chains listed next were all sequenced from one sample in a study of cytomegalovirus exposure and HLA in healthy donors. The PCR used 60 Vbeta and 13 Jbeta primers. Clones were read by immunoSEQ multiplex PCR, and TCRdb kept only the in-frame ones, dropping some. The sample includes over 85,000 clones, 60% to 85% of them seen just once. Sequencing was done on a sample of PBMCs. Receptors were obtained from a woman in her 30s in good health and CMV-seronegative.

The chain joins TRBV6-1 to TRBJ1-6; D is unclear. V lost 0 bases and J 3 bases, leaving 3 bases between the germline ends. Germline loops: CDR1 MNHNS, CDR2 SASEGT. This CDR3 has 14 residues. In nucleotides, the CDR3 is TGTGCCAGCAGTGAAGCCGTCTATAATTCACCCCTCCACTTT. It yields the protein CASSEAVYNSPLHF.

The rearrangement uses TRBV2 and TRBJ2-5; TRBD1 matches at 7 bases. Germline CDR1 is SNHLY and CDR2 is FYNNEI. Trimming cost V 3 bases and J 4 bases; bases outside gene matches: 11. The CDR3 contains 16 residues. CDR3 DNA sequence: TGTGCCAGCAGTGATTCCCTACAGGGGTACGGAGAGACCCAGTACTTC. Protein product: CASSDSLQGYGETQYF. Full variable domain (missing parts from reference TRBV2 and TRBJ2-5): EPEVTQTPSHQVTQMGQEVILRCVPISNHLYFYWYRQILGQKVEFLVSFYNNEISEKSEIFDDQFSVERPDGSNFTLKIRSTKLEDSAMYFCASSDSLQGYGETQYFGPGTRLLVL.